Reported below is one T cell receptor beta chain. This entry belongs to a study of blood T cell repertoires in COVID-19. Study-level background: Researchers got acute and convalescent COVID-19 samples from the United States, Italy and Spain.

The protocol was immunoSEQ multiplex PCR, while the TCRdb copy is restricted to in-frame clones and leaves out a portion. Seen here are approximately 90,000 clones, around 87% observed once, and the top ten hold 4.5% to 5%. Germline CDR1 and CDR2: SQVTM and ANQGSEA. The junction had 6 bases not matched to a gene; V was cut back by 6 bases and J by 5 bases. The CDR3 runs to 12 residues. The chain joins TRBV29-1 to TRBJ2-5, with 7 bases lining up with TRBD2. Sequencing input: peripheral blood. The sequence derives from a woman older than 75 with acute or convalescent COVID-19. Written as DNA, the CDR3 is TGCAGCGTATCGGACGGGGGGGAGACCCAGTACTTC. Translation: CSVSDGGETQYF. The whole variable domain, filled in from reference TRBV29-1 and TRBJ2-5, reads SAVISQKPSRDICQRGTSLTIQCQVDSQVTMMFWYRQQPGQSLTLIATANQGSEATYESGFVIDKFPISRPNLTFSTLTVSNMSPEDSSIYLCSVSDGGETQYFGPGTRLLVL.